Sequencing of this TCR beta chain was carried out in a study of CD8 T cells in Susac syndrome. This CDR3 spans 12 amino acids. Trimming stripped 3 bases from V and 10 bases from J, with 10 bases between. CDR1 LNHDA and CDR2 SQIVND come from the germline V gene (reference sequence). This clonotype was seen only once. The memory subsets for TEMRA sorting were identified by staining for CD27 and CD45RA. Reverse transcription used roughly 0.45 to 1 ug RNA and random hexamers. TCRdb reprocessed the immunoSEQ multiplex PCR reads with MiXCR, giving one entry per CDR3 protein. In the table there are more than 1,300 distinct CDR3 sequences, around 70% of which are singletons.

This rearrangement joins TRBV19 to TRBJ1-5, with D uncertain. Sequencing used CD8+ TEMRA cells from PBMCs. The subset: FACS-sorted terminally differentiated effector memory CD8+ T cells re-expressing CD45RA (CD8+ TEMRA). The TCR was taken from a human donor with Susac syndrome. The CDR3 nucleotides are TGTGCCAGTAGTATCGGGTACACCCCCCAGCATTTT. Protein sequence: CASSIGYTPQHF. Using reference TRBV19 and TRBJ1-5 for the parts outside the CDR3, the full variable domain is DGGITQSPKYLFRKEGQNVTLSCEQNLNHDAMYWYRQDPGQGLRLIYYSQIVNDFQKGDIAEGYSVSREKKESFPLTVTSAQKNPTAFYLCASSIGYTPQHFGDGTRLSIL.